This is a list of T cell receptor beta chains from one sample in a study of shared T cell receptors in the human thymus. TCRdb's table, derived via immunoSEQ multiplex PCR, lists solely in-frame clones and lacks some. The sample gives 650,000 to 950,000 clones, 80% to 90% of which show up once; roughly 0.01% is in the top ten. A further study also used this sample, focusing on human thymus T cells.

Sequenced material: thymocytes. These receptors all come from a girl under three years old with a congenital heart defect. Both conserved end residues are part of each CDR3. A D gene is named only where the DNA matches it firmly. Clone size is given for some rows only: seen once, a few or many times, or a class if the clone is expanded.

CDR3aa: CASSETGLNTEAFF
CDR3nt: TGTGCCAGCAGCGAGACAGGTCTGAACACTGAAGCTTTCTTT
abundance: -
d_gene: -
v_gene: TRBV9
j_gene: TRBJ1-1

CDR3aa: CASSHRLAGGYSTDTQYF
CDR3nt: TGTGCCAGCAGCCATAGACTAGCGGGGGGCTATAGCACAGATACGCAGTATTTT
abundance: once
d_gene: TRBD2
v_gene: TRBV28
j_gene: TRBJ2-3

CDR3aa: CASSLHPGNTIYF
CDR3nt: TGCGCCAGCAGCTTGCATCCAGGAAACACCATATATTTT
abundance: few
d_gene: -
v_gene: TRBV5-1
j_gene: TRBJ1-3

CDR3aa: CASSPGLPGETQYF
CDR3nt: TGCGCCAGCAGCCCGGGACTACCAGGGGAGACCCAGTACTTC
abundance: once
d_gene: TRBD2
v_gene: TRBV4-3
j_gene: TRBJ2-5

CDR3aa: CASSQESTRDTNTEAFF
CDR3nt: TGTGCCAGCAGCCAAGAGAGCACCCGGGACACGAACACTGAAGCTTTCTTT
abundance: -
d_gene: -
v_gene: TRBV14
j_gene: TRBJ1-1

CDR3aa: CASSLERKRGGGDTQYF
CDR3nt: TGTGCCAGCAGCTTAGAGAGAAAGCGGGGGGGCGGGGATACGCAGTATTTT
abundance: -
d_gene: TRBD2
v_gene: TRBV7-2
j_gene: TRBJ2-3

CDR3aa: CASSESSGGVTDTQYF
CDR3nt: TGCGCCAGCAGTGAGTCTAGCGGGGGGGTAACAGATACGCAGTATTTT
abundance: -
d_gene: TRBD2
v_gene: TRBV10-1
j_gene: TRBJ2-3

CDR3aa: CASSQERGVMDEQFF
CDR3nt: TGCGCCAGCAGCCAGGAGCGGGGGGTTATGGATGAGCAGTTCTTC
abundance: -
d_gene: TRBD2
v_gene: TRBV4-1
j_gene: TRBJ2-1

CDR3aa: CSAVGGAGRETTNEKLFF
CDR3nt: TGCAGCGCCGTCGGGGGGGCTGGTCGAGAAACTACTAATGAAAAACTGTTTTTT
abundance: -
d_gene: -
v_gene: TRBV29-1
j_gene: TRBJ1-4

CDR3aa: CASSPRNVHYGYTF
CDR3nt: TGTGCCAGCAGCCCCCGTAATGTCCACTATGGCTACACCTTC
abundance: -
d_gene: -
v_gene: TRBV7-2
j_gene: TRBJ1-2

CDR3aa: CASSESDRGWTLLGGMGNSPLHF
CDR3nt: TGTGCCAGCAGTGAATCGGACAGGGGTTGGACTCTTCTGGGTGGGATGGGTAATTCACCCCTCCACTTT
abundance: few
d_gene: TRBD1
v_gene: TRBV6-1
j_gene: TRBJ1-6

CDR3aa: CASSPPREIYTF
CDR3nt: TGTGCCAGCAGCCCCCCCCGAGAAATCTACACCTTC
abundance: -
d_gene: -
v_gene: TRBV7-6
j_gene: TRBJ1-2

CDR3aa: CASSAPPGLAGGYTQYF
CDR3nt: TGTGCCAGCAGCGCCCCACCGGGACTAGCGGGGGGTTATACGCAGTATTTT
abundance: -
d_gene: TRBD2
v_gene: TRBV9
j_gene: TRBJ2-3

CDR3aa: CASSYRAFSGNTIYF
CDR3nt: TGTGCCAGCAGCTACAGGGCCTTCTCTGGAAACACCATATATTTT
abundance: -
d_gene: -
v_gene: TRBV13
j_gene: TRBJ1-3

CDR3aa: CASSISGRDQPQHF
CDR3nt: TGTGCCAGCAGCATATCAGGGCGAGATCAGCCCCAGCATTTT
abundance: -
d_gene: -
v_gene: TRBV7-9
j_gene: TRBJ1-5

CDR3aa: CASRHGTETANYGYTF
CDR3nt: TGTGCCAGCAGGCACGGGACAGAGACGGCTAACTATGGCTACACCTTC
abundance: -
d_gene: TRBD1
v_gene: TRBV2
j_gene: TRBJ1-2

CDR3aa: CASSLNQGVNYGYTF
CDR3nt: TGTGCCAGCAGTTTAAATCAGGGGGTGAACTATGGCTACACCTTC
abundance: few
d_gene: TRBD1
v_gene: TRBV28
j_gene: TRBJ1-2